The entry below describes one T cell receptor beta chain. V lost 7 bases and J 9 bases, leaving 16 bases between the germline ends. Germline V gene lookup returns CDR1 LNHDA and CDR2 SQIVND (reference sequence). The CDR3 is 13 residues long. The method was immunoSEQ multiplex PCR; TCRdb's version includes in-frame clones alone and lacks a portion of them. The table shows roughly 190,000 clones, with about 86% occurring only once. The data were obtained in a study of blood T cell repertoires in COVID-19. About the research overall: T cells, B-cell-depleted T cells, or PBMCs supplied cDNA or gDNA.

Participant age was roughly 18 to 90 years, and participants resided in around 24 US areas. The chain has TRBV19 and TRBJ2-1; D is perhaps TRBD1 (5 bases). What was sequenced was PBMCs or T cells enriched from blood (not recorded which). The receptor was derived from a woman aged 40 to 50 in a cohort exposed to, infected with or recovered from COVID-19 (not recorded which). CDR3 in amino acids: CASTMLGATEQFF. CDR3 nucleotides: TGTGCCAGTACGATGCTAGGGGCCACTGAGCAGTTCTTC.